This T cell receptor (beta chain) originates from a study of T cells after somatic rescue of genetic block. The table came from immunoSEQ multiplex PCR; TCRdb's copy has only in-frame clones and leaves some out. The sample has roughly 14,000 clones, 72% seen once. The CDR3 sequence is 16 residues long. The V end lost 5 bases, the J end lost 3 bases, and 20 bases lay between the germline ends. Germline loops: CDR1 SGHNT, CDR2 YYREEE (reference sequence). V and J are TRBV5-4 and TRBJ1-1, with D perhaps matching TRBD1 (6 bases). The TCR was taken from a boy aged 5-17 years. The sequenced sample consisted of peripheral blood mononuclear cells (PBMCs). DNA for the CDR3: TGTGCCAGCAGGGTGAGAACAGGGAGGGGGGACACTGAAGCTTTCTTT. Amino acid sequence: CASRVRTGRGDTEAFF.